Detailed here is one T cell receptor beta chain. The table came from immunoSEQ multiplex PCR; TCRdb's copy has only in-frame clones and leaves some out. This sample has 60,000 or so clones, with about 90% found just once. This sample was included in a study of T cell changes during pregnancy in multiple sclerosis. The sequencing used peripheral blood, collected in the first trimester of pregnancy. The TCR comes from a female donor in good health, enrolled as a control in a pregnancy study.

The CDR3 DNA follows: TGTGCCAGCAGCTTGGAAGGGGGCTACGGTCAGCCCCAGCATTTT. Protein sequence: CASSLEGGYGQPQHF. The chain recombines TRBV5-5 with TRBJ1-5; 7 bases map to TRBD1. The CDR3 spans 15 residues. CDR1 is SGHKS, CDR2 YYEKEE, per germline (reference sequence). V was clipped by 0 bases and J by 6 bases; unmatched bases: 6.